Below, 2 T cell receptor beta chains from the same sample are listed, as sequenced in a study of a mutant IDH1 vaccine in newly diagnosed glioma. As for time point: week 5, during vaccination. Every vaccination contained 300 ug of the mutant IDH1 20-mer peptide and was paired with topical imiquimod. Clones were read by immunoSEQ multiplex PCR, and TCRdb kept only the in-frame ones, dropping some. In the table there are 12,000 or so clones, around 90% of which are singletons. Their antigen targets remain unknown. The input for sequencing was PBMCs, taken from a glioma patient whose treatment included an IDH1 peptide vaccine. All receptors come from a woman between 40 and 50 years old with glioma. Some clones in this sample may be carry-over from other donors' samples.

The chain carries TRBV23-1 and TRBJ2-2; D unresolved. TRBV23-1 is an open reading frame whose function is uncertain. V dropped 1 base and J dropped 3 bases, with 9 bases sitting between them. This CDR3 region has 15 residues. The CDR3, as DNA: TGCGCCAGCAGTCAATTTCGAGGTGACACCGGGGAGCTGTTTTTT. It specifies CASSQFRGDTGELFF.

The chain combines TRBV6-6 with TRBJ1-1; 7 positions agree with TRBD1. J lost 6 bases, V lost 1 base, and 5 bases had no gene match. CDR3 length equals 14 residues. The germline gives CDR1 MNHNY, CDR2 SVGAGI (reference sequence). The CDR3 sequence is CASSYFGQGAEAFF. The DNA for the CDR3 is TGTGCCAGCAGTTACTTCGGGCAGGGGGCTGAAGCTTTCTTT.